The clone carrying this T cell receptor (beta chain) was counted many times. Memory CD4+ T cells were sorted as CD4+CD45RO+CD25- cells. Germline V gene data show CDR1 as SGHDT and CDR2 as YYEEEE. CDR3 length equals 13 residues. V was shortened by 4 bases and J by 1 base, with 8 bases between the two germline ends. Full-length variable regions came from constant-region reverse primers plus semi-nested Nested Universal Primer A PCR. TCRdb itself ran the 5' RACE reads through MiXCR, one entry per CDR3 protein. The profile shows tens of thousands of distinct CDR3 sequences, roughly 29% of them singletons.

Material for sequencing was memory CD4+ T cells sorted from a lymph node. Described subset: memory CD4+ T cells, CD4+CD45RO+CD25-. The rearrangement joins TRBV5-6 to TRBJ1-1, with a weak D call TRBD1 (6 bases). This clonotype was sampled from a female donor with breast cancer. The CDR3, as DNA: TGTGCCAGCAGCCGGGACACGAACACTGAAGCTTTCTTT. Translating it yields CASSRDTNTEAFF.